These T cell receptor beta chains were read from a single sample in a study of control samples from healthy donors and cancer patients. TCRdb's table, derived via immunoSEQ multiplex PCR, lists solely in-frame clones and lacks some. The sample records around 94,000 clones, approximately 90% being singletons. Sequenced input: blood. Receptors originate from a woman in her forties or fifties in good health. CDR3s include the opening cysteine and the closing phenylalanine or tryptophan. A D gene is named only where the DNA matches it firmly. Some rows have no size entry. The others give once, few or many, or a class for an expanded clone.

D,V,size,J,CDR3,DNA
TRBD2,TRBV6-2/TRBV6-3,few,TRBJ2-3,CASSTGRLAGGDTQYF,TGTGCCAGCAGTACCGGGCGACTAGCGGGGGGAGATACGCAGTATTTT
-,TRBV27,-,TRBJ1-4,CASRTGSPGEKLFF,TGTGCCAGCCGAACCGGGTCTCCGGGGGAAAAACTGTTTTTT
TRBD2,TRBV7-6,-,TRBJ2-7,CASSLRGTTSGDEQYF,TGTGCCAGCAGCTTGAGGGGCACGACTAGCGGGGACGAGCAGTACTTC
-,TRBV19,-,TRBJ1-5,CASSMYREVTNWQPQHF,TGTGCCAGTAGTATGTACAGGGAGGTTACCAATTGGCAGCCCCAGCATTTT
TRBD1,TRBV6-5,-,TRBJ2-6,CASSYDRVAGANVLTF,TGTGCCAGCAGTTACGACAGGGTTGCTGGGGCCAACGTCCTGACTTTC
-,TRBV18,-,TRBJ1-5,CASSPEYSNQPQHF,TGTGCCAGCTCACCAGAATATAGCAATCAGCCCCAGCATTTT
TRBD2,TRBV19,-,TRBJ2-1,CASIGLAGNNEQFF,TGTGCCAGTATTGGACTAGCGGGCAACAATGAGCAGTTCTTC
TRBD2,TRBV19,-,TRBJ2-5,CARLAGETQYF,TGTGCTCGACTAGCGGGAGAGACCCAGTACTTC
TRBD1,TRBV13,once,TRBJ2-7,CASSYQRTGKLAQYF,TGTGCCAGCAGCTACCAAAGGACAGGGAAACTCGCGCAGTACTTC
-,TRBV3-1/TRBV3-2,-,TRBJ2-5,CASSQDLQARKTQYF,TGTGCCAGCAGCCAAGATCTCCAGGCTCGAAAGACCCAGTACTTC
TRBD1,TRBV6-6,-,TRBJ1-4,CATKTGAGTNEKLFF,TGTGCCACCAAAACAGGGGCAGGAACTAATGAAAAACTGTTTTTT
-,TRBV5-6,once,TRBJ2-6,CASSLGGSGANVLTF,TGTGCCAGCAGCTTAGGGGGCTCTGGGGCCAACGTCCTGACTTTC
TRBD1,TRBV6-5,-,TRBJ2-7,CASKPDRESYEQYF,TGTGCCAGCAAACCCGACAGGGAATCCTACGAGCAGTACTTC
TRBD1,TRBV19,-,TRBJ2-1,CASSIDRAGGLSNEQFF,TGTGCCAGTAGTATAGATCGGGCAGGGGGCCTATCAAATGAGCAGTTCTTC
-,TRBV19,-,TRBJ1-4,CASTRTDHNEKLFF,TGTGCCAGTACGCGGACAGATCATAATGAAAAACTGTTTTTT
TRBD2,TRBV12-5,-,TRBJ2-3,CASGPTSRTDTQYF,TGTGCTAGTGGCCCGACTAGCAGAACAGATACGCAGTATTTT
-,TRBV6-6,-,TRBJ1-2,CASSRDLHTYGYTF,TGTGCCAGCAGTCGGGATCTCCATACCTATGGCTACACCTTC
TRBD1,TRBV5-4,-,TRBJ1-1,CASSSDRGVRHTEAFF,TGTGCCAGCAGCTCGGACAGGGGAGTGAGGCACACTGAAGCTTTCTTT
-,TRBV18,-,TRBJ1-4,CASSPVGASTNEKLFF,TGTGCCAGCTCACCAGTGGGGGCTTCGACTAATGAAAAACTGTTTTTT
TRBD2,TRBV19,-,TRBJ2-1,CASSIGRGLAGYNEQFF,TGTGCCAGTAGTATAGGGAGGGGGCTAGCGGGGTACAATGAGCAGTTCTTC
TRBD2,TRBV28,-,TRBJ2-7,CASSLYGGRVLGEQYF,TGTGCCAGCAGTTTATATGGCGGGAGGGTTCTAGGCGAGCAGTACTTC
TRBD2,TRBV5-1,-,TRBJ2-1,CASSFIAGGDSYNEQFF,TGCGCCAGCAGCTTTATAGCGGGAGGAGACTCCTACAATGAGCAGTTCTTC
TRBD2,TRBV6-2/TRBV6-3,once,TRBJ2-7,CASSFSPVLAIVRGEQYF,TGTGCCAGCAGTTTCTCCCCGGTACTAGCGATTGTACGGGGCGAGCAGTACTTC
TRBD1,TRBV6-5,-,TRBJ1-2,CASSPPDRGYGYTF,TGTGCCAGCAGCCCACCGGACAGGGGTTATGGCTACACCTTC
-,TRBV19,once,TRBJ1-5,CASSRRGYYSNQPQHF,TGTGCCAGTAGCCGGAGGGGATACTATAGCAATCAGCCCCAGCATTTT
-,TRBV27,few,TRBJ1-2,CASSLSLRHGYTF,TGTGCCAGCAGTTTATCCCTTCGACACGGCTACACCTTC
-,TRBV19,-,TRBJ2-3,CASTRAGSTDTQYF,TGTGCCTCAACGAGGGCGGGGAGCACAGATACGCAGTATTTT
-,TRBV11-1,few,TRBJ2-1,CASSPQGLSYNEQFF,TGTGCCAGCAGCCCACAGGGTCTCTCCTACAATGAGCAGTTCTTC
TRBD2,TRBV27,-,TRBJ2-3,CASSLSGLASDTQYF,TGTGCCAGCAGTTTATCGGGACTAGCCTCAGATACGCAGTATTTT
-,TRBV5-1,-,TRBJ2-2,CASSPFNTGELFF,TGCGCCAGCAGCCCTTTCAACACCGGGGAGCTGTTTTTT
-,TRBV5-4,-,TRBJ1-2,CASSFAVDYGYTF,TGTGCCAGCAGCTTTGCAGTTGACTATGGCTACACCTTC
TRBD2,TRBV2,-,TRBJ2-7,CASRYLGTSHEQYF,TGTGCCAGCAGATACCTCGGGACTAGCCACGAGCAGTACTTC
TRBD1,TRBV4-2,-,TRBJ2-2,CASSQDLRTGLTGELFF,TGTGCCAGCAGCCAAGACCTCCGGACAGGGCTTACCGGGGAGCTGTTTTTT